The rows below give T cell receptor beta chains drawn from one sample of a study of blood T cell repertoires in COVID-19. The data were produced by immunoSEQ multiplex PCR, yet TCRdb's version contains in-frame clones alone and is incomplete. Here the sample spans over 90,000 clones, roughly 76% being singletons. Sequenced sample: peripheral blood. These receptors were obtained from a man older than 75 with COVID-19, enrolled during active disease. Each CDR3 is given with its conserved first and last residue.

V	J	CDR3
TRBV7-9	TRBJ2-3	CASSKSPVEEDTQYF
TRBV7-9	TRBJ1-2	CASSSYGHPTEGYTF
TRBV5-1	TRBJ2-7	CASSYGLAGELYEQYF
TRBV6-5	TRBJ1-1	CASSYSSGEAFF
TRBV5-1	TRBJ2-7	CASSTTGVEQYF
TRBV27	TRBJ1-1	CASSLTREGKAFF
TRBV25-1	TRBJ2-1	CASSEYSAGTYNEQFF
TRBV14	TRBJ2-7	CASSQVAGPLYEQYF
TRBV4-2	TRBJ2-3	CASSPTPGLAGGTDTQYF
TRBV19	TRBJ2-3	CASSNQRDTDTQYF
TRBV4-1	TRBJ2-6	CASSPLLGKTGPSGANVLTF
TRBV6-5	TRBJ2-1	CASSYSPLGTANEQFF
TRBV29-1	TRBJ1-2	CSVEDPGGGDYGYTF
TRBV5-1	TRBJ2-7	CASSLTGQGYEQYF
TRBV7-9	TRBJ1-4	CASSFPSGGELNEKLFF
TRBV9	TRBJ1-1	CASSESPLNTEAFF
TRBV5-1	TRBJ1-1	CASSLVSGMNTEAFF
TRBV6-1	TRBJ1-5	CASSEFGGQPQHF
TRBV3-1/TRBV3-2	TRBJ2-7	CASSQAIAGVLEQYF
TRBV6-5	TRBJ2-1	CASSSPRAGNEQFF
TRBV2	TRBJ2-7	CASSELQGILGDF
TRBV7-9	TRBJ1-2	CASSLAFTRGYTF
TRBV14	TRBJ1-4	CASSDRTGGAVANEKLFF
TRBV19	TRBJ1-2	CASSSAGRRYGYTF
TRBV4-1	TRBJ1-4	CASSRTGLTRFGEKLFF
TRBV3-1/TRBV3-2	TRBJ2-1	CASSQDFSGGPREQFF
TRBV7-2	TRBJ2-1	CASSLSTGSSYNEQFF
TRBV24-1	TRBJ1-4	CATSDPGTGAKEKLFF
TRBV14	TRBJ1-3	CASSPRQRSGNTIYF
TRBV25-1	TRBJ1-3	CASTQGQLSGNTIYF
TRBV2	TRBJ1-1	CASSAQGYTEAFF
TRBV5-6	TRBJ1-3	CASSSTGRGRPGIYF
TRBV11-2	TRBJ2-1	CASSTRGQGVYNEQFF
TRBV19	TRBJ1-1	CASRDLADTEAFF
TRBV2	TRBJ2-7	CASSAGGFYEQYF
TRBV4-2	TRBJ1-5	CASSQDQATEYSNQPQHF
TRBV6-5	TRBJ1-1	CASSYLGLRNTEAFF
TRBV3-1/TRBV3-2	TRBJ2-7	CASSQDSQGAGQYF
TRBV2	TRBJ1-4	CASSLEGTGGWGTNEKLFF
TRBV9	TRBJ1-1	CASGFLPTGMNTEAFF
TRBV6-4	TRBJ2-3	CASSDRDIDTQYF
TRBV5-4	TRBJ2-7	CASSLELAGSYEQYF
TRBV7-2	TRBJ1-5	CASASGGAGQPQHF
TRBV9	TRBJ2-1	CASTTSGSSYNEQFF
TRBV13	TRBJ1-1	CASSLRQTGVLNTEAFF
TRBV6-5	TRBJ2-3	CASRTSGRDTQYF
TRBV12-3/TRBV12-4	TRBJ1-1	CASSLVRVTEAFF
TRBV9	TRBJ2-1	CASSAGDWRSNEQFF
TRBV30	TRBJ1-4	CAADREGEKLFF
TRBV10-3	TRBJ1-2	CAISDPTGGGYTF
TRBV19	TRBJ1-3	CASSPSPWGLNGNTIYF
TRBV9	TRBJ2-6	CARTGTGCSGANVLTF